Given below is one T cell receptor (beta chain) in context. The target of this receptor is not known. The record has no base qualities; no much larger clone is one base away. This sample stems from a study of blood T cell repertoires in COVID-19 (dated by TCRdb to the early 2020s). Turning to the overall study: Collaborator samples came from the United States, Italy and Spain and covered acute and convalescent phases of COVID-19. The material from the prospective study consisted of cDNA or gDNA derived from T cells, B-cell-depleted T cells, or PBMCs. Deeply sampled blood TCRbeta repertoires from subjects exposed to, actively infected with, or recovered from COVID-19 were included in the dataset. The repertoires were released in a freely available public database meant as a resource for research on the immune response to SARS-CoV-2. Samples were obtained from the ongoing ImmuneRACE study (first 160 participants) and from about 1,300 subjects provided by 6 global collaborators. Sample metadata almost always included a de-identified subject ID, COVID-19 status, age in years and sex. Where HLA class I and class II types were available, the types were taken from metadata supplied by the sample provider, not from assay-based typing.

In Seattle, one collaborating source enrolled patients while the infection was active and tracked those patients longitudinally over the course of disease. The collaborating institutions used their own protocols to collect whole blood in K2EDTA tubes. For TCRbeta analysis, collaborators shipped samples in one of three forms: frozen whole blood, isolated PBMCs, or DNA extracted from either of those sample types. General conclusions and limits of the study: How much clinical and demographic metadata was included differed by source and by participant, and the metadata was provided uncurated.

The immunoSEQ Assay, a bias-controlled multiplex PCR, was used to amplify TCRbeta CDR3 regions from genomic DNA. As for how the authors treated the data: Within the assay, amplification of reference gene primers was used to estimate how many nucleated cells each sample contained. To quantify the absolute abundance of each unique TCRbeta CDR3 rearrangement, sequence reads were collapsed and filtered. For each sample, productive Simpson clonality was calculated as the square root of Simpson's diversity index over productive rearrangements. Here the immuneACCESS table is served through TCRdb, limited to in-frame sequences with V and J called. Missing clones are a known gap in these copies; in checked studies unresolved V genes cover under half, and the rest lacks a known reason. D and trimming were read from the DNA, whereas the V and J calls and clone size are those reported in that table. The sample table records about 370,000 clones; roughly 90% of these occur just once. The top ten hold 3% of the sample.

For CDR1 and CDR2, the germline V gene (reference sequence) lists LGHDT and YNNKEL. The CDR3, from cysteine to phenylalanine, totals 18 residues. The only DNA kept is the CDR3, 54 bases in frame from the first base. A distance of 30 bases separates the germline ends of V and J, which lose 3 bases and 9 bases respectively. The sample was peripheral blood. The clonotype was recovered from a woman in her 30s with COVID-19, enrolled during active disease. The chain uses TRBV3-1 (or the pseudogene TRBV3-2) and TRBJ2-7, with a weak D call of TRBD2 (5 bases match). The nucleotide sequence reads TGTGCCAGCAGCCACAAGCCCCCTTTGAGGGTTGGTCTACGAAGGCAGTACTTC. It encodes CASSHKPPLRVGLRRQYF.